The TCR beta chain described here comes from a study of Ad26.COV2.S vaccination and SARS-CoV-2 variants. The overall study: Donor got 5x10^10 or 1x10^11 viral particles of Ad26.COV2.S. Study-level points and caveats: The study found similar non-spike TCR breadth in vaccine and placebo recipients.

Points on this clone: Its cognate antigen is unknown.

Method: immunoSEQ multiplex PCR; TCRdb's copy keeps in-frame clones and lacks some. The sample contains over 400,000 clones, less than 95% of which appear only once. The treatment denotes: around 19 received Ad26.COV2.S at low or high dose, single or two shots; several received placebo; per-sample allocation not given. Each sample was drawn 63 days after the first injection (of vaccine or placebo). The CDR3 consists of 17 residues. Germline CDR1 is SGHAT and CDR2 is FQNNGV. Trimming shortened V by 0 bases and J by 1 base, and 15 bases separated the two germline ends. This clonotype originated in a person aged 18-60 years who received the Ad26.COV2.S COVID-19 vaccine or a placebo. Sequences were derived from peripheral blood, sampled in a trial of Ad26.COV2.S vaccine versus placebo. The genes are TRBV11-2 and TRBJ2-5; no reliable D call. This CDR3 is CASSLDLQPNVQETQYF. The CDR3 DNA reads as TGTGCCAGCAGCTTAGATCTGCAGCCGAACGTCCAAGAGACCCAGTACTTC.